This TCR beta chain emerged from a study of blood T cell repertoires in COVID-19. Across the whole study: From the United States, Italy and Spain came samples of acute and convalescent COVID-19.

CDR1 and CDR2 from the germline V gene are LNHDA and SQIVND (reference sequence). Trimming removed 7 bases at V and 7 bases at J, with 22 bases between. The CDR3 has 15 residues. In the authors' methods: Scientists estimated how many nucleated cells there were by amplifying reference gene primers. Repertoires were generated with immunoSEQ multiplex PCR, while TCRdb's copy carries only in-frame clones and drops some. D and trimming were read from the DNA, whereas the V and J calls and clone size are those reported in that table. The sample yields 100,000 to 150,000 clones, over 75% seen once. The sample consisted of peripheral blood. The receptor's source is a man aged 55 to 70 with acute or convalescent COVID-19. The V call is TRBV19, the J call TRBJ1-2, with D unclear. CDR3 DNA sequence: TGTGCCAGTATATCTAGGACGGGATATCCGTCTGGCTACACCTTC. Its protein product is CASISRTGYPSGYTF.